This TCR beta chain was observed in a study of blood T cell repertoires in COVID-19. Methods used by the authors: From reference gene primer amplification, estimates of nucleated cell counts were derived. Sequencing used immunoSEQ multiplex PCR; TCRdb keeps in-frame clones, though not all of them. That table is the source of V, J and clone size, and D and trimming were worked out from the DNA. Here the sample spans approximately 70,000 clones, approximately 80% being singletons. The CDR3 is made up of 17 amino acids. Germline assignment: CDR1 SGHAT and CDR2 FQNNGV. The V segment lost 0 bases and the J segment 2 bases; nucleotides outside the gene matches: 7.

The TCR sequence derives from a woman in her sixties or seventies with acute or convalescent COVID-19. The chain has TRBV11-2 and TRBJ2-1; 7 nucleotides align to TRBD2. The sequenced material came from peripheral blood. The CDR3 bases are TGTGCCAGCAGCTTAGATTTGGCGGGAGTCCCCTACAATGAGCAGTTCTTC. Amino acid sequence: CASSLDLAGVPYNEQFF.